The source of this T cell receptor (beta chain) is a study of cytomegalovirus exposure and HLA in healthy donors. Study conclusions and caveats: Subsequent analysis showed first-cohort TCR clusters tending to co-occur in more than 95 validation repertoires. Some TCR beta chains (more than 150 of them) were listed as cytomegalovirus-associated.

Using immunoSEQ multiplex PCR, the repertoire was profiled, and TCRdb retains in-frame clones only, with some absent. The repertoire has 150,000 to 200,000 clones, just under 90% of them found once; the top ten carry 10%. V lost 2 bases, J lost 6 bases, and 17 bases lay in between. The CDR3 consists of 15 residues. In germline, CDR1 is MNHEY, CDR2 SVGAGI. The donors were part of the validation cohort, which consisted of under 150 subjects and was separate from the first cohort of about 670 subjects. This clone occurred once. Its antigen is unknown. This TCR was recovered from a woman between 18 and 29 years old in good health and CMV-seropositive. The V call is TRBV6-5, the J call TRBJ2-7, with a tentative D call TRBD1 (6 bases). The sequencing sample was made of PBMCs. CDR3 DNA sequence: TGTGCCAGCAGTTACGGGGGCGGACCGCCGCGCGAGCAGTACTTC. Amino acids: CASSYGGGPPREQYF.